Following are 32 T cell receptor beta chains from one sample sequenced in a study of cytomegalovirus exposure and HLA in healthy donors. PCR was performed using 60 Vbeta and 13 Jbeta primers. Clones were sequenced by immunoSEQ multiplex PCR, and TCRdb holds only the in-frame ones, with some missing. Its listing shows more than 100,000 clones. The sequenced sample was PBMCs. The receptors shown here come from a man younger than 30 in good health and CMV-seronegative.

The chain combines TRBV28 with TRBJ2-2; 7 bases match TRBD1. The CDR3 runs 13 residues. Germline V gives CDR1 MDHEN, CDR2 SYDVKM. V gave up 6 bases and J gave up 7 bases; unmatched junction bases: 5. CDR3 protein: CASRTGSGGELFF. DNA of the CDR3: TGTGCCAGCAGGACAGGGTCCGGCGGGGAGCTGTTTTTT. Looking up the rest from reference TRBV28 and TRBJ2-2 gives the full variable domain: DVKVTQSSRYLVKRTGEKVFLECVQDMDHENMFWYRQDPGLGLRLIYFSYDVKMKEKGDIPEGYSVSREKKERFSLILESASTNQTSMYLCASRTGSGGELFFGEGSRLTVL.

This chain links TRBV10-1 with TRBJ2-5, with a weak D call TRBD2 (5 bases). The CDR3 runs 14 residues. The V end was cut by 3 bases, the J end by 5 bases, with 13 bases between. Germline CDR1 WNHNN, CDR2 SYGVQD (reference sequence). CDR3 sequence: CASSEGRTGETQYF. The CDR3 DNA follows: TGCGCCAGCAGTGAAGGAAGGACGGGGGAGACCCAGTACTTC.

The chain uses TRBV12-5 and TRBJ2-5; 8 positions agree with TRBD1. This CDR3 is built from 15 residues. Germline V gene lookup returns CDR1 LGHNT and CDR2 FRNRAP. V was pared by 1 base and J by 1 base, with 2 bases of the junction left unmatched. CDR3 bases: TGTGCTAGTGGTTTGGACAGGGGGAGCCAAGAGACCCAGTACTTC. Residues: CASGLDRGSQETQYF.

This chain connects TRBV19 to TRBJ2-7; 15 bases fit TRBD2. The V gene end was trimmed by 5 bases and the J gene end by 5 bases; junction bases not matched to a gene: 16. The germline gives CDR1 LNHDA, CDR2 SQIVND (reference sequence). The CDR3 covers 19 residues. The DNA of the CDR3 is TGTGCCAGTAGTGGGCCGGGACTAGCGGGGGGTAGTCCTGGAGACGAGCAGTACTTC. It translates to CASSGPGLAGGSPGDEQYF. The variable domain in full, with the rest retrieved from reference TRBV19 and TRBJ2-7, is DGGITQSPKYLFRKEGQNVTLSCEQNLNHDAMYWYRQDPGQGLRLIYYSQIVNDFQKGDIAEGYSVSREKKESFPLTVTSAQKNPTAFYLCASSGPGLAGGSPGDEQYFGPGTRLTVT.

V is TRBV10-3 and J is TRBJ1-1; TRBD1 aligns across 11 bases. The CDR3 loop spans 14 amino acids. V lost 8 bases and J lost 11; bases outside the gene matches: 13. CDR1 ENHRY and CDR2 SYGVKD come from the germline V gene. CDR3 loop: CAIGSGTGGSPAFF. Here the CDR3 DNA reads TGTGCCATCGGCTCGGGGACAGGGGGATCGCCCGCTTTCTTT.

The chain carries TRBV6-1 and TRBJ1-5, with TRBD1 matching over 10 bases. The junction had 9 bases not matched to a gene; V was cut back by 6 bases and J by 7 bases. This CDR3 contains 15 residues. Germline V gene data show CDR1 as MNHNS and CDR2 as SASEGT. The CDR3 region is CASRGDRGTGQPQHF. For the CDR3, the DNA is TGTGCCAGCAGAGGGGACAGGGGAACGGGACAGCCCCAGCATTTT.

This chain uses TRBV5-1 with TRBJ1-2; 8 bases map to TRBD1. Per germline, CDR1 SGHRS and CDR2 YFSETQ. V shed 3 bases, J shed 4 bases, and the junction held 8 bases outside the gene matches. The CDR3 has 15 amino acids. This CDR3 reads CASSSNPGQAYGYTF. CDR3 DNA: TGCGCCAGCAGCTCAAATCCGGGACAGGCCTATGGCTACACCTTC. The full variable domain, completed using reference TRBV5-1 and TRBJ1-2, is KAGVTQTPRYLIKTRGQQVTLSCSPISGHRSVSWYQQTPGQGLQFLFEYFSETQRNKGNFPGRFSGRQFSNSRSEMNVSTLELGDSALYLCASSSNPGQAYGYTFGSGTRLTVV.

The chain has TRBV6-5 and TRBJ2-2; TRBD1 matches 8 bases. There are 16 residues in the CDR3. Germline V CDR1 and CDR2: MNHEY, SVGAGI. The J segment lost 0 bases and the V segment lost 4 bases, leaving 4 bases of the junction unmatched. CDR3 in DNA: TGTGCCAGCAGTTCCCGGACAGGGTCGAACACCGGGGAGCTGTTTTTT. This translates into CASSSRTGSNTGELFF.

The chain combines TRBV6-6 with TRBJ2-7; 8 nucleotides agree with TRBD1. The J segment lost 4 bases and the V segment lost 2 bases, leaving 10 bases of the junction unmatched. CDR3 length equals 16 residues. Germline assignment: CDR1 MNHNY and CDR2 SVGAGI (reference sequence). The CDR3 bases are TGTGCCAGCAGTTACGAGTTTGGGGGGACAGGTTACGAGCAGTACTTC. Residues: CASSYEFGGTGYEQYF.

V gene TRBV5-1 combines with J gene TRBJ2-7; D is undetermined. Germline V gene lookup returns CDR1 SGHRS and CDR2 YFSETQ. V was cut by 2 bases and J by 1 base, with 7 bases left in between. The CDR3 sequence is 13 residues long. As DNA, the CDR3 is TGCGCCAGCAGCTTATCCCCTTCCTACGAGCAGTACTTC. It is translated as CASSLSPSYEQYF.

This rearrangement joins TRBV10-2 to TRBJ1-5; 7 nucleotides align to TRBD1. CDR1 and CDR2 from the germline V gene are WSHSY and SAAADI. CDR3 length: 15 amino acids. The ends lost 5 bases at V and 5 bases at J; junction bases unmatched: 9. CDR3 in amino acids: CASSPTGDRHQPQHF. The CDR3 region has the DNA TGCGCCAGCAGTCCCACAGGGGATAGACATCAGCCCCAGCATTTT.

The chain employs TRBV10-1 and TRBJ2-7, with unresolved D. The CDR3 sequence is 12 residues long. Germline CDR1 WNHNN, CDR2 SYGVQD (reference sequence). V dropped 4 bases and J dropped 1 base, with 5 bases sitting between them. CDR3 loop: CASSGGSYEQYF. For the CDR3, the DNA is TGCGCCAGCAGTGGAGGTTCCTACGAGCAGTACTTC.

The chain uses TRBV7-9 and TRBJ2-2; D not certain. The V end lost 2 bases, the J end lost 4 bases, and 8 bases lay between the germline ends. From germline, CDR1 is SEHNR and CDR2 FQNEAQ (reference sequence). The CDR3 is 14 amino acids. The CDR3 region is CASSLKQITGELFF. The CDR3 bases are TGTGCCAGCAGCTTAAAACAGATCACCGGGGAGCTGTTTTTT. The full variable domain, with the rest looked up from reference TRBV7-9 and TRBJ2-2, is DTGVSQNPRHKITKRGQNVTFRCDPISEHNRLYWYRQTLGQGPEFLTYFQNEAQLEKSRLLSDRFSAERPKGSFSTLEIQRTEQGDSAMYLCASSLKQITGELFFGEGSRLTVL.

This CDR3 reads CASRRTSGSADTQYF. The CDR3 DNA is TGTGCCAGCAGGCGGACTAGCGGGAGCGCAGATACGCAGTATTTT. This chain links TRBV2 with TRBJ2-3; 13 bases match TRBD2. The CDR3 has 15 residues. Per the germline V gene, CDR1 is SNHLY and CDR2 is FYNNEI. Trimming at V came to 6 bases and at J to 4 bases, leaving 4 bases not matched to a gene. Looking up the rest from reference TRBV2 and TRBJ2-3 gives the full variable domain: EPEVTQTPSHQVTQMGQEVILRCVPISNHLYFYWYRQILGQKVEFLVSFYNNEISEKSEIFDDQFSVERPDGSNFTLKIRSTKLEDSAMYFCASRRTSGSADTQYFGPGTRLTVL.

This chain links TRBV7-2 with TRBJ2-7; D is unresolved. CDR1 is SGHTA and CDR2 is FQGNSA in the germline V gene. The CDR3 loop spans 16 amino acids. V dropped 4 bases and J dropped 0 bases, with 16 bases sitting between them. CDR3 region: CASSSPAQTPSYEQYF. CDR3 coding DNA: TGTGCCAGCAGCTCGCCCGCTCAGACTCCCTCCTACGAGCAGTACTTC.

The V gene is TRBV27, the J gene TRBJ2-2; possibly TRBD2 for D (5 bases). V was cut by 4 bases and J by 2 bases, with 5 bases left in between. The CDR3 contains 13 residues. Germline assignment: CDR1 MNHEY and CDR2 SMNVEV (reference sequence). In nucleotides, the CDR3 is TGTGCCAGCAGTTGGACTAACACCGGGGAGCTGTTTTTT. This sequence encodes CASSWTNTGELFF.

CDR3 protein: CASSVGQTAKGNEQFF. The CDR3 bases are TGTGCCAGCAGCGTAGGTCAGACAGCCAAGGGCAATGAGCAGTTCTTC. This chain connects TRBV9 to TRBJ2-1; maybe TRBD1 (5 bases). Germline-derived CDR1 and CDR2 are SGDLS and YYNGEE. The germline V and J ends were trimmed by 0 bases and 6 bases, with 16 bases remaining between them. The CDR3 has 16 residues.

The chain uses TRBV21-1 and TRBJ2-2; the table's D call of TRBD1 was not tested on the DNA. TRBV21-1 is classified as a pseudogene. The CDR3 covers 15 residues. The CDR3: CASSKDRGSTGELFF. For the CDR3, the DNA is TGTGCCAGCAGCAAGGACAGGGGGTCCACCGGGGAGCTGTTTTTT.

The chain combines TRBV5-4 with TRBJ2-5; TRBD1 agrees at 9 bases. The J call may be faulty, since TRBJ2-7 better matches the DNA end. Germline values: CDR1 SGHNT, CDR2 YYREEE (reference sequence). The CDR3 spans 15 residues. DNA of the CDR3: TGTGCCAGCAGCTTGTCTTGGACAGGGGCCTACGAGCAGTACTTC. Translated: CASSLSWTGAYEQYF.

This chain uses TRBV6-1 with TRBJ1-2; D ambiguous. With 5 bases removed from V and 8 bases from J, the gap between germline ends came to 18 bases. The CDR3 covers 14 residues. Germline V gene data show CDR1 as MNHNS and CDR2 as SASEGT. The CDR3 spells CASSPDGLGWGYTF. The CDR3 DNA is TGTGCCAGCAGTCCCGACGGACTGGGCTGGGGCTACACCTTC.

V and J are TRBV5-1 and TRBJ1-2; unclear D gene. Trimming removed 0 bases from V and 7 bases from J, with 13 bases in between. Germline CDR1 and CDR2: SGHRS and YFSETQ. The CDR3 has 14 amino acids. The CDR3 sequence: CASSLESGLGGYTF. The CDR3 DNA reads TGCGCCAGCAGCTTGGAATCGGGTCTGGGTGGCTACACCTTC.

The rearrangement uses TRBV12-2 and TRBJ2-7; TRBD1, the D gene given by the table, was not confirmed from the DNA. TRBV12-2 is termed a pseudogene. The CDR3 is 14 residues long. The CDR3 coding sequence is TGTGCAAGTCGCATACAGGGGGCCGCCTACGAGCAGTACTTC. It specifies CASRIQGAAYEQYF.

The V gene is TRBV5-1, the J gene TRBJ2-2; 7 positions match TRBD2. V trimming: 2 bases; J trimming: 5 bases; junction bases outside the gene matches: 3. Germline CDR1 SGHRS, CDR2 YFSETQ. The CDR3 is made up of 14 amino acids. The CDR3 loop reads CASSLDGGTGELFF. CDR3 nucleotides: TGCGCCAGCAGCTTAGACGGGGGGACCGGGGAGCTGTTTTTT.

The chain combines TRBV13 with TRBJ2-2; no clear D gene. Germline values: CDR1 PRHDT, CDR2 FYEKMQ (reference sequence). Trimming stripped 0 bases from V and 5 bases from J, with 4 bases between. CDR3 length equals 13 residues. The CDR3 DNA reads as TGTGCCAGCAGCTTAGGCTTAACCGGGGAGCTGTTTTTT. Its translation is CASSLGLTGELFF. Full variable domain (remainder filled in from reference TRBV13 and TRBJ2-2): AAGVIQSPRHLIKEKRETATLKCYPIPRHDTVYWYQQGPGQDPQFLISFYEKMQSDKGSIPDRFSAQQFSDYHSELNMSSLELGDSALYFCASSLGLTGELFFGEGSRLTVL.

The J gene is TRBJ2-7, the V gene TRBV7-2, with TRBD1 as a possible D gene (5 bases). CDR3 size: 14 residues. Trimming took 3 bases from V and 0 from J, leaving 9 bases between them. Germline V gene lookup returns CDR1 SGHTA and CDR2 FQGNSA. Written as DNA, the CDR3 is TGTGCCAGCAGCTTTGGACATTCCTCCTACGAGCAGTACTTC. This translates into CASSFGHSSYEQYF.

The J gene is TRBJ1-6, the V gene TRBV19; TRBD1 matches 7 bases. V shed 7 bases, J shed 14 bases, and the junction held 11 bases outside the gene matches. Germline CDR1 reads LNHDA; CDR2 reads SQIVND (reference sequence). CDR3 size: 13 residues. Here the CDR3 DNA reads TGTGCCAGTACTCCAAGAGGACAGGTCACCCTCCACTTT. It codes for CASTPRGQVTLHF.

This chain joins TRBV27 and TRBJ1-4; maybe TRBD1 (5 bases). Trimming cost V 7 bases and J 3 bases, with 15 bases left between them. This CDR3 is built from 15 residues. Germline V gives CDR1 MNHEY, CDR2 SMNVEV (reference sequence). The CDR3 is CASTRVTAPNEKLFF. CDR3 DNA: TGTGCCAGCACTAGGGTGACAGCCCCTAATGAAAAACTGTTTTTT.

As regards this clone: Different DNA sequences within this sample yield the same CDR3. The chain uses TRBV19 and TRBJ1-4, with 8 nucleotides matching TRBD1. Germline-derived CDR1 and CDR2 are LNHDA and SQIVND (reference sequence). The CDR3 extends over 15 amino acids. J was trimmed by 6 bases and V by 4 bases; bases with no gene match: 7. CDR3 sequence reads: CASSTNRGQDEKLFF. CDR3 in DNA: TGTGCCAGTAGTACAAATAGGGGACAGGATGAAAAACTGTTTTTT.

This rearrangement joins TRBV6-5 to TRBJ1-4; D is uncertain. Per germline, CDR1 MNHEY and CDR2 SVGAGI. V was shortened by 6 bases and J by 0 bases, with 8 bases between the two germline ends. The CDR3 length is 14 residues. CDR3 DNA sequence: TGTGCCAGCAGGGCACCCACAACTAATGAAAAACTGTTTTTT. Protein sequence: CASRAPTTNEKLFF.

The V and J genes are TRBV4-1 and TRBJ2-1; weak D call: TRBD2 (6 bases). The CDR3 runs 16 residues. Germline CDR1 MGHRA, CDR2 YSYEKL. Deletions cut 0 bases from V and 2 bases from J, with 11 bases between. The CDR3 DNA reads TGCGCCAGCAGCCAAGACGGAGGGGACCCCTACAATGAGCAGTTCTTC. It is translated as CASSQDGGDPYNEQFF.

V and J are TRBV6-1 and TRBJ2-5; either TRBD1 or TRBD2 may fit D (5 bases each). The J call may not be correct, given that the DNA end is closer to TRBJ2-7. CDR1 MNHNS and CDR2 SASEGT come from the germline V gene. The CDR3 spans 14 residues. CDR3 sequence: CASSRGRDSYEQYF. CDR3 in DNA: TGTGCCAGCAGCCGGGGACGGGACTCCTACGAGCAGTACTTC.

Note on this clone: Within the sample, other DNA sequences also encode this same CDR3. The chain employs TRBV5-1 and TRBJ2-5, with TRBD1 as a possible D gene (6 bases). The CDR3 has 13 amino acids. V was clipped by 0 bases and J by 5 bases, with 8 bases between them. Germline CDR1 reads SGHRS; CDR2 reads YFSETQ. The CDR3 loop is CASSLGGQETQYF. The CDR3 nucleotides read TGCGCCAGCAGCTTGGGGGGGCAGGAGACCCAGTACTTC.